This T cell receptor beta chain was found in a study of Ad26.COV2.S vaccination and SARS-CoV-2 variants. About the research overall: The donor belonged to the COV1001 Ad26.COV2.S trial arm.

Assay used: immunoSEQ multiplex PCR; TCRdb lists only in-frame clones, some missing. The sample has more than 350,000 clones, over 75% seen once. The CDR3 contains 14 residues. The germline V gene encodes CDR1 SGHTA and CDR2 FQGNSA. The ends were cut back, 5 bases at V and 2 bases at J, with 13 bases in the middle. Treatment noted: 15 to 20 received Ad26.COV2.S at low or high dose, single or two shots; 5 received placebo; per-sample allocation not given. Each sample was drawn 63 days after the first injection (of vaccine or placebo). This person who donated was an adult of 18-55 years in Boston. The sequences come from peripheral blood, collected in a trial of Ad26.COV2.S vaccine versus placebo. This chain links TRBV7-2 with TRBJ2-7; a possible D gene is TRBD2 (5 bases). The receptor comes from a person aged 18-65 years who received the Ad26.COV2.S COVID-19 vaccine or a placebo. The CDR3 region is CASSPRGVPYEQYF. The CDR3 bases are TGTGCCAGCAGCCCCCGGGGTGTTCCCTACGAGCAGTACTTC.